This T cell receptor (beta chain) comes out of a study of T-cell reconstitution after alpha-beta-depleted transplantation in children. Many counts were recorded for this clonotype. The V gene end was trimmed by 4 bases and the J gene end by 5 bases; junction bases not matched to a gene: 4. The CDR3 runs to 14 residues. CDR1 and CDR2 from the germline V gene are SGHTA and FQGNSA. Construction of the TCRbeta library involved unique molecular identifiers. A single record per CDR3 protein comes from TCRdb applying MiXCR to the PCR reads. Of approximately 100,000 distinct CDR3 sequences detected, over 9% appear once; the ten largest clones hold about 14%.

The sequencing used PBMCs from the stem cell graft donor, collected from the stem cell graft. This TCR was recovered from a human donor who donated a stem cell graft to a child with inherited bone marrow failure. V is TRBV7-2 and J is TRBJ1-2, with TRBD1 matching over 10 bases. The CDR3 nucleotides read TGTGCCAGCAGCTCGGACAGGGGGTCTTATGGCTACACCTTC. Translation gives CASSSDRGSYGYTF.